This T cell receptor beta chain was sequenced for a study of human T cells and chemical hapten exposure. For the library, individual cDNA molecules each received unique molecular identifiers. TCRdb independently ran MiXCR on the RACE reads; one entry per CDR3 protein. The sample holds 130,000 or so distinct CDR3 sequences; approximately 9% are singletons and the top ten take around 1.9%. Points on this clonotype: The junction does not match germline at one end; this may be a read error.

Time point denoted: healthy volunteer bleed at 2 weeks. It was from unfractionated whole blood that total RNA was extracted. This receptor was obtained from a male donor in good health. Some clones in this sample may be carry-over from other donors' samples. The sequenced sample consisted of whole blood.

In DNA, the CDR3 is TGTGCCATCAGCAGAGGGTCGAGGCCAAGTGAGCAGTTCTTC. Its protein is CAISRGSRPSEQFF. The V gene is TRBV15, the J gene TRBJ2-1; a weak D match, TRBD2 (5 bases). Germline V lookup: CDR1 LNHNV, CDR2 YYDKDF (reference sequence). The CDR3 is 14 amino acids.